These 29 T cell receptor beta chains originate from one sample sequenced in a study of blood T cells in healthy people across ages. With a J-beta primer mix and a sample-barcoded 5' primer, a second PCR ran about 6 to 11 cycles. A single record per CDR3 protein comes from TCRdb applying MiXCR to the 5' RACE reads. This table holds some 710,000 distinct CDR3 sequences, roughly 20% found once. Sequencing input: blood. The receptors come from a man in his 70s in good health.

V and J are TRBV14 and TRBJ1-6; D ambiguous. The CDR3 runs to 14 residues. The germline gives CDR1 SGHDN, CDR2 FVKESK. The V end was cut by 3 bases, the J end by 5 bases, with 8 bases between. The CDR3, as DNA: TGTGCCAGCAGCCATTATCAGGATAATTCACCCCTCCACTTT. Translating it yields CASSHYQDNSPLHF.

The V call is TRBV7-9, the J call TRBJ1-3; a possible D gene is TRBD1 (5 bases). The CDR3 is 14 residues long. CDR1 is SEHNR, CDR2 FQNEAQ, per germline (reference sequence). V dropped 1 base and J dropped 6 bases, with 10 bases sitting between them. For the CDR3, the DNA is TGTGCCAGCAGCTTAGGAGGGGTGGAAAACACCATATATTTT. Translating gives CASSLGGVENTIYF.

This clonotype was counted ten times or more. The genes are TRBV12-3 or TRBV12-4 and TRBJ1-5; D possibly corresponds to TRBD1 (5 bases). The CDR3 length is 14 residues. Trimming removed 6 bases from V and 3 bases from J, with 12 bases in between. CDR3 region: CASSLGTVNQPQHF. The CDR3 nucleotides are TGTGCCAGCAGCCTCGGGACGGTCAATCAGCCCCAGCATTTT.

This clonotype was picked up many times. V gene TRBV7-3 combines with J gene TRBJ2-3, with no clear D. Germline V lookup: CDR1 SGHTA, CDR2 FQGTGA. Trimming removed 2 bases from V and 2 bases from J, with 11 bases in between. This CDR3 comprises 15 residues. The CDR3 DNA reads as TGTGCCAGCAGCTTAGGTCCACACCTCACAGATACGCAGTATTTT. It is translated as CASSLGPHLTDTQYF. Full variable domain (missing parts from reference TRBV7-3 and TRBJ2-3): GAGVSQTPSNKVTEKGKYVELRCDPISGHTALYWYRQSLGQGPEFLIYFQGTGAADDSGLPNDRFFAVRPEGSVSTLKIQRTERGDSAVYLCASSLGPHLTDTQYFGPGTRLTVL.

This chain joins TRBV3-1 and TRBJ2-5; 9 positions agree with TRBD2. The tail of the sequence fits TRBJ2-1 better, so the J call may be wrong. Per germline, CDR1 LGHDT and CDR2 YNNKEL (reference sequence). The CDR3 runs 15 residues. CDR3 nucleotides: TGTGCCAGCAGCCAAGATGCTAGCGGGACAAGAGAGCAGTTCTTC. Protein product: CASSQDASGTREQFF.

This clonotype was seen ten or more times. This sequence joins TRBV18 and TRBJ2-7; TRBD1 agrees at 10 bases. V lost 5 bases, J lost 4 bases, and 5 bases stayed unmatched. There are 14 residues in the CDR3. Germline CDR1 and CDR2: KGHSH and LQKENI. The CDR3 loop is CASSVGDRGYEQYF. In DNA, the CDR3 is TGTGCCAGCTCAGTTGGGGACAGGGGTTACGAGCAGTACTTC. The whole variable domain, remainder taken from reference TRBV18 and TRBJ2-7, is NAGVMQNPRHLVRRRGQEARLRCSPMKGHSHVYWYRQLPEEGLKFMVYLQKENIIDESGMPKERFSAEFPKEGPSILRIQQVVRGDSAAYFCASSVGDRGYEQYFGPGTRLTVT.

The genes are TRBV12-3 or TRBV12-4 and TRBJ1-4; D unclear. V was clipped by 5 bases and J by 0 bases, with 13 bases between them. The CDR3 has 16 amino acids. The CDR3 DNA reads TGTGCCAGCAGTAAAGATCCCGGAGCAACTAATGAAAAACTGTTTTTT. This codes for CASSKDPGATNEKLFF.

This clonotype was detected ten times or more. The V gene is TRBV12-3 or TRBV12-4, the J gene TRBJ2-1; D unclear. V shed 3 bases and J shed 9 bases, with 12 bases lying between them. The CDR3 loop spans 13 amino acids. The chain's CDR3 is CASSFASSAEQFF. The DNA of the CDR3 is TGTGCCAGCAGTTTCGCTAGTTCGGCTGAGCAGTTCTTC.

This clonotype has more than one count but fewer than ten. This rearrangement joins TRBV6-6 to TRBJ2-7, with D tentatively TRBD1 (6 bases). Per the germline V gene, CDR1 is MNHNY and CDR2 is SVGAGI (reference sequence). The CDR3 covers 12 residues. V shed 8 bases and J shed 2 bases, with 10 bases lying between them. CDR3 sequence: CASGRGPYEQYF. CDR3 nucleotides: TGTGCCAGCGGCAGGGGTCCCTACGAGCAGTACTTC.

The V call is TRBV28, the J call TRBJ2-7; 8 bases are a match to TRBD1. Unmatched junction bases numbered 10, after V lost 6 bases and J lost 3 bases. Germline V gene data show CDR1 as MDHEN and CDR2 as SYDVKM. There are 15 residues in the CDR3. Here the CDR3 reads CASSFPDRDYYEQYF. Written as DNA, the CDR3 is TGTGCCAGCAGCTTTCCGGACAGGGATTACTACGAGCAGTACTTC.

This clonotype was recorded at least ten times. The genes are TRBV29-1 and TRBJ1-1; weak D call: TRBD1 (6 bases). The ends were cut back, 7 bases at V and 1 base at J, with 10 bases in the middle. The V gene's germline CDR1 is SQVTM and CDR2 ANQGSEA. The CDR3 runs to 12 residues. This CDR3 is CSAGQQNTEAFF. CDR3 in DNA: TGCAGCGCTGGACAGCAGAACACTGAAGCTTTCTTT. The whole variable domain, filled in from reference TRBV29-1 and TRBJ1-1, reads SAVISQKPSRDICQRGTSLTIQCQVDSQVTMMFWYRQQPGQSLTLIATANQGSEATYESGFVIDKFPISRPNLTFSTLTVSNMSPEDSSIYLCSAGQQNTEAFFGQGTRLTVV.

The chain carries TRBV7-2 and TRBJ2-2; no reliable D call. V was shortened by 4 bases and J by 7 bases, with 13 bases between the two germline ends. CDR3 length equals 14 residues. Germline CDR1 SGHTA, CDR2 FQGNSA. The CDR3 loop is CASSSRRMGGELFF. In DNA form, the CDR3 reads TGTGCCAGCAGCTCCCGGCGGATGGGCGGGGAGCTGTTTTTT.

The gene calls are TRBV6-1 and TRBJ2-2; D remains ambiguous. CDR3 length equals 14 residues. V lost 8 bases, J lost 4 bases, and 14 bases lay in between. In germline, CDR1 is MNHNS, CDR2 SASEGT. As DNA, the CDR3 is TGTGCCAGCTCACCGGGTGTTATCACCGGGGAGCTGTTTTTT. It specifies CASSPGVITGELFF.

This clonotype occurred a few times. The chain carries TRBV6-5 and TRBJ1-1; 7 bases agree with TRBD1. The V gene's germline CDR1 is MNHEY and CDR2 SVGAGI. V gave up 8 bases and J gave up 4 bases; unmatched junction bases: 10. This CDR3 comprises 14 residues. CDR3 amino acids: CASATPPGGTEAFF. The CDR3 DNA reads TGTGCCAGCGCAACCCCCCCAGGGGGCACTGAAGCTTTCTTT.

V gene TRBV7-9 combines with J gene TRBJ2-1; D is perhaps TRBD2 (5 bases). Germline V CDR1 and CDR2: SEHNR, FQNEAQ (reference sequence). This CDR3 contains 13 residues. Trimming removed 2 bases from V and 7 bases from J, with 9 bases in between. In DNA, the CDR3 is TGTGCCAGCAGCTTACCTAGCAGGAATGAGCAGTTCTTC. This sequence encodes CASSLPSRNEQFF.

The sample holds many counts of this clonotype. The J gene is TRBJ2-1, the V gene TRBV18, with D unresolved. CDR3 size: 12 residues. Germline lookup yields CDR1 KGHSH and CDR2 LQKENI. V was cut by 3 bases and J by 7 bases, with 7 bases left in between. The CDR3 spells CASSPVGNEQFF. CDR3 nucleotide sequence: TGTGCCAGCTCACCGGTGGGTAATGAGCAGTTCTTC.

J is TRBJ1-1 and V is TRBV5-1; D unresolved. The germline V and J ends were trimmed by 4 bases and 2 bases, with 9 bases remaining between them. Germline CDR1 reads SGHRS; CDR2 reads YFSETQ. CDR3 size: 13 residues. This chain's CDR3 is CASSAAPNTEAFF. In nucleotides, the CDR3 is TGCGCCAGCAGCGCTGCTCCAAACACTGAAGCTTTCTTT.

This clonotype has only a few counts. This rearrangement joins TRBV12-3 or TRBV12-4 to TRBJ1-5; 10 positions match TRBD1. CDR3 length: 15 residues. J lost 4 bases, V lost 7 bases, and 7 bases had no gene match. CDR3 sequence reads: CASKGGTGVNQPQHF. The CDR3 DNA sequence: TGTGCCAGCAAAGGGGGGACAGGGGTAAATCAGCCCCAGCATTTT.

The table lists this clonotype with a few counts. The chain links TRBV12-3 or TRBV12-4 to TRBJ1-1; 10 bases align to TRBD1. Losses at the gene ends were 5 bases for V and 5 bases for J; bases not matched to a gene: 8. The CDR3 extends over 15 amino acids. DNA of the CDR3: TGTGCCAGCAGTATCGGACAGGGGGGGAGGACTGAAGCTTTCTTT. Translation gives CASSIGQGGRTEAFF.

This clonotype has more than one count but fewer than ten. This chain links TRBV18 with TRBJ2-1; 11 nucleotides agree with TRBD2. The CDR3 length is 18 residues. CDR1 is KGHSH, CDR2 LQKENI, per germline. The V segment lost 4 bases and the J segment 0 bases; nucleotides outside the gene matches: 8. This chain's CDR3 is CASSLLAGGSSSYNEQFF. CDR3 sequence (DNA): TGTGCCAGCTCACTCCTAGCGGGGGGCTCGAGCTCCTACAATGAGCAGTTCTTC.

This clonotype was detected many times. The chain employs TRBV29-1 and TRBJ2-2; D is uncertain. Germline V gives CDR1 SQVTM, CDR2 ANQGSEA. Trimming shortened V by 7 bases and J by 1 base, and 4 bases separated the two germline ends. There are 11 residues in the CDR3. The CDR3 DNA sequence: TGCAGCGGCGGGAACACCGGGGAGCTGTTTTTT. Translating it yields CSGGNTGELFF.

The chain uses TRBV3-1 and TRBJ2-1; 7 bases are shared with TRBD2. With 1 base clipped from V and 5 bases from J, the junction kept 8 bases outside the gene matches. CDR3 length: 16 residues. CDR1 is LGHDT, CDR2 YNNKEL, per germline (reference sequence). The DNA of the CDR3 is TGTGCCAGCAGCCAAGTGTCTAGCGGCCCCCACAATGAGCAGTTCTTC. Its translation is CASSQVSSGPHNEQFF.

This clonotype was found many times. The chain recombines TRBV7-6 with TRBJ2-7; D unclear. V was cut by 1 base and J by 7 bases, with 11 bases left in between. The CDR3 is made up of 13 amino acids. CDR1 and CDR2 (germline): SGHVS, FNYEAQ. CDR3 bases: TGTGCCAGCAGCTTAGGCGTTGGGAAGGAGCAGTACTTC. Its protein product is CASSLGVGKEQYF.

This clonotype was counted between two and nine times. V and J are TRBV6-1 and TRBJ2-3; maybe TRBD2 (6 bases). The CDR3 has 12 residues. Looked up from germline, CDR1 is MNHNS and CDR2 is SASEGT. Trimming cost V 0 bases and J 8 bases, with 6 bases left between them. Here the CDR3 reads CASSEARGTQYF. In nucleotides, the CDR3 is TGTGCCAGCAGTGAAGCGCGGGGTACGCAGTATTTT.

This clonotype was found many times. The V call is TRBV5-6, the J call TRBJ2-1; 11 bases match TRBD2. The V gene end was trimmed by 1 base and the J gene end by 9 bases; junction bases not matched to a gene: 6. There are 15 residues in the CDR3. In germline, CDR1 is SGHDT, CDR2 YYEEEE. In nucleotides, the CDR3 is TGTGCCAGCAGCTTGCTCCAAGGACTAGCGGGTGAGCAGTTCTTC. Translation: CASSLLQGLAGEQFF.

This chain joins TRBV6-2 or TRBV6-3 and TRBJ2-1; the match to TRBD2 covers 10 bases. Germline values: CDR1 MNHEY, CDR2 SVGEGT. The V gene end was trimmed by 8 bases and the J gene end by 7 bases; junction bases not matched to a gene: 11. This CDR3 spans 15 amino acids. CDR3 protein: CASGASGRRGNEQFF. CDR3 bases: TGTGCCAGCGGCGCTAGCGGGAGAAGGGGTAATGAGCAGTTCTTC.

The chain combines TRBV7-2 with TRBJ2-7; a weak D match, TRBD1 (5 bases). Between the trimmed V and J ends, which lost 4 bases and 0 bases, there was a span of 7 bases. Germline CDR1 and CDR2: SGHTA and FQGNSA. The length of the CDR3 is 13 residues. CDR3 DNA sequence: TGTGCCAGCAGCTCCAGGGACTCCTACGAGCAGTACGTC. Its translation: CASSSRDSYEQYV.

This clonotype came up a few times. The gene calls are TRBV5-1 and TRBJ1-4; no clear D. The CDR3 is 13 residues long. From germline, CDR1 is SGHRS and CDR2 YFSETQ. The V and J ends lost 7 bases and 0 bases respectively, with 7 bases between them. This CDR3 reads CASQTTTNEKLFF. DNA for the CDR3: TGCGCCAGCCAGACTACAACTAATGAAAAACTGTTTTTT.

This clonotype was observed a few times. This CDR3 reads CASSSGQGNSHEQYF. In DNA, the CDR3 is TGTGCCAGCAGCTCAGGACAGGGCAATTCTCACGAGCAGTACTTC. The V gene is TRBV5-5, the J gene TRBJ2-7; the match to TRBD1 covers 8 bases. This CDR3 is 15 amino acids long. CDR1 SGHKS and CDR2 YYEKEE come from the germline V gene (reference sequence). Trimming cost V 3 bases and J 5 bases; bases outside gene matches: 10.